Listed below are T cell receptor beta chains from one sample, sequenced in a study of CD8 T cells in Susac syndrome. TCRdb independently ran MiXCR on the immunoSEQ multiplex PCR reads; one entry per CDR3 protein. The table has under 200,000 distinct CDR3 sequences, 75% to 95% seen once. The sample taken for sequencing was CD4+ T cells from PBMCs. The receptors were sampled from a human donor with Susac syndrome. CDR3s include the opening cysteine and the closing phenylalanine or tryptophan. Fields, in order: V gene, clone size, J gene, D gene, CDR3 protein, CDR3 DNA. D genes are given only for firm matches. Part of the rows lack a size; the others show once, few, many or a class for expanded clones.

TRBV18	NA	TRBJ2-5	NA	CASSPPSLRETQYF	TGTGCCAGCTCACCACCGTCCTTACGGGAGACCCAGTACTTC
TRBV5-1	NA	TRBJ2-2	NA	CASSLGGIPGELFF	TGCGCCAGCAGCTTAGGAGGGATACCCGGGGAGCTGTTTTTT
TRBV5-1	NA	TRBJ2-3	TRBD2	CASSLEVAGGPSTDTQYF	TGCGCCAGCAGCTTGGAGGTAGCGGGAGGACCTAGCACAGATACGCAGTATTTT
TRBV28	once	TRBJ2-1	TRBD1	CASSLLAGTGWGNNEQFF	TGTGCCAGCAGTTTATTAGCCGGGACAGGGTGGGGAAACAATGAGCAGTTCTTC
TRBV28	NA	TRBJ2-7	TRBD2	CASIKGTSYEQYF	TGTGCCAGCATCAAAGGGACTAGCTACGAGCAGTACTTC
TRBV6-5	NA	TRBJ2-2	NA	CASSYSDPKNTGELFF	TGTGCCAGCAGTTACTCGGACCCTAAGAACACCGGGGAGCTGTTTTTT
TRBV14	NA	TRBJ2-5	TRBD2	CASRLAAQETQYF	TGTGCCAGCAGACTAGCGGCACAAGAGACCCAGTACTTC
TRBV20-1	once	TRBJ2-7	TRBD1	CSATKRTGVYEQYF	TGCAGTGCTACAAAAAGGACAGGTGTATACGAGCAGTACTTC
TRBV6-2/TRBV6-3	NA	TRBJ2-6	NA	CASVSGGNSGANVLTF	TGTGCCAGCGTTAGTGGCGGGAACTCTGGGGCCAACGTCCTGACTTTC
TRBV19	NA	TRBJ2-1	TRBD1	CASSWTGVPNEQFF	TGTGCCAGTAGTTGGACAGGGGTTCCCAATGAGCAGTTCTTC
TRBV4-1	once	TRBJ2-1	NA	CASSQDSQGEQFF	TGCGCCAGCAGCCAAGATAGCCAGGGTGAGCAGTTCTTC
TRBV20-1	NA	TRBJ2-1	NA	CSVGASDGRKQFF	TGCAGTGTTGGGGCTAGCGATGGACGGAAGCAGTTCTTC
TRBV4-1	NA	TRBJ1-2	TRBD1	CASSQVATGNYGYTF	TGCGCCAGCAGCCAAGTAGCGACAGGGAATTATGGCTACACCTTC
TRBV9	NA	TRBJ2-1	NA	CASSVGGEGGREQFF	TGTGCCAGCAGCGTAGGTGGGGAAGGGGGGCGGGAGCAGTTCTTC
TRBV5-1	NA	TRBJ2-5	NA	CASSLGQTQETQYF	TGCGCCAGCAGCTTAGGGCAGACCCAAGAGACCCAGTACTTC